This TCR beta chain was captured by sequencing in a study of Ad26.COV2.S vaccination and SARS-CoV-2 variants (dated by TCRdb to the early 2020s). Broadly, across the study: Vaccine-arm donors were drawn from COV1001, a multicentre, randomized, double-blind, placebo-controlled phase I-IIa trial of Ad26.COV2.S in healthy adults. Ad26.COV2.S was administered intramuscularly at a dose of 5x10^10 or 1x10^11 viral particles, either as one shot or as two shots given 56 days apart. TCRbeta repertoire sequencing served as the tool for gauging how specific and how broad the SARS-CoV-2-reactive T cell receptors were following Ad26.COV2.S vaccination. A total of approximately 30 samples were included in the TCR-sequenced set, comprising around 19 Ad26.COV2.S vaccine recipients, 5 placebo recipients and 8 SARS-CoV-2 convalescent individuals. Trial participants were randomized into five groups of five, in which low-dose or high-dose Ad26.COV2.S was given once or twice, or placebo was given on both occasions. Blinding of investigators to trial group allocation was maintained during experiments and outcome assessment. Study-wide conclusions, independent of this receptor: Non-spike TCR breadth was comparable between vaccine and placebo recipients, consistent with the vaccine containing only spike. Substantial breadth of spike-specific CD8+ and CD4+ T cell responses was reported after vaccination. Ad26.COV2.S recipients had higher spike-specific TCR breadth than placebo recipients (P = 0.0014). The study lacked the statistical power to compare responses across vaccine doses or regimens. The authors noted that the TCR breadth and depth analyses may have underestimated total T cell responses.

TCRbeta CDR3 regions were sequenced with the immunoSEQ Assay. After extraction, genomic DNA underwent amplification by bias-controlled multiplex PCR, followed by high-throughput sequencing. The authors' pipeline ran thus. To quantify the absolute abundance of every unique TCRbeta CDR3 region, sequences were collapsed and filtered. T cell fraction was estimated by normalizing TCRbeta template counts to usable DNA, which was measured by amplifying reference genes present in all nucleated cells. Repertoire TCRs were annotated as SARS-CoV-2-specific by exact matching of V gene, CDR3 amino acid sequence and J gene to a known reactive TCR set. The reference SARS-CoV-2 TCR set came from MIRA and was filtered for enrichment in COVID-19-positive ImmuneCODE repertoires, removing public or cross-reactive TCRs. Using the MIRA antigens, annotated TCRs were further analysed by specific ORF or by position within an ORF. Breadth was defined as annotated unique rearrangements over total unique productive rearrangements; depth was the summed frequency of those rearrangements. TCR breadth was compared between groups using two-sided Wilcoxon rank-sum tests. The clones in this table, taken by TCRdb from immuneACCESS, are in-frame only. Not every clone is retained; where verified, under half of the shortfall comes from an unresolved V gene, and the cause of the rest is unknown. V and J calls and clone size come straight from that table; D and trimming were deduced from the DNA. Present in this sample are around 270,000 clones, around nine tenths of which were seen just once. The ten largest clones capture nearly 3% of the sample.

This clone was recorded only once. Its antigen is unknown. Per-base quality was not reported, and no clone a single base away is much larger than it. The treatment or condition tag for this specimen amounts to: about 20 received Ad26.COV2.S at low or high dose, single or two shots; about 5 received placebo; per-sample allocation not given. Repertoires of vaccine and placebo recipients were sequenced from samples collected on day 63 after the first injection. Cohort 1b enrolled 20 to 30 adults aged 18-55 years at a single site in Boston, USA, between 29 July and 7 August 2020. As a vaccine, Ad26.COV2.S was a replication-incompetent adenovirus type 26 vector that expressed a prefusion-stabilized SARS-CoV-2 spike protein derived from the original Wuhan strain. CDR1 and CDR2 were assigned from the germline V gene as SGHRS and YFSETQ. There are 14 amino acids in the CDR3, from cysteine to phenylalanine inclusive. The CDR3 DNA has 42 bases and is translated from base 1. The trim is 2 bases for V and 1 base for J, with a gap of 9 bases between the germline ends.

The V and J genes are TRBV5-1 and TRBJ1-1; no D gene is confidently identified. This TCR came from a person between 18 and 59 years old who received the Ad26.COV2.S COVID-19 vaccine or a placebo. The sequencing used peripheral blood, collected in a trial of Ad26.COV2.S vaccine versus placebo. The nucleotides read TGCGCCAGCAGCTTCGGGCCCTCGAACACTGAAGCTTTCTTT. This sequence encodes CASSFGPSNTEAFF.